Below are 5 T cell receptor beta chains sequenced from a single sample in a study of shared clonotypes between healthy human individuals. Repertoires were generated with immunoSEQ multiplex PCR, while TCRdb's copy carries only in-frame clones and drops some. This table holds 2.3 million or so clones, approximately 95% found once. The sample comprised naive CD4+ T cells from PBMCs. Subset: CD45RA+ positively selected. The origin of the receptors is a man aged 18 to 30 in good health. Some clones in this sample may be carry-over from other donors' samples.

This clone appeared a single time. The CDR3 sequence: CASSTSALAGVETQYF. For the CDR3, the DNA is TGTGCCAGCAGCACAAGCGCACTAGCGGGAGTAGAGACCCAGTACTTC. V is TRBV7-9 and J is TRBJ2-5; 11 positions match TRBD2. The CDR3 length is 16 residues. The germline V gene encodes CDR1 SEHNR and CDR2 FQNEAQ (reference sequence). J lost 4 bases, V lost 5 bases, and 9 bases had no gene match.

The rearrangement joins TRBV4-1 to TRBJ1-2; D may be TRBD1 (6 bases). V gave up 0 bases and J gave up 7 bases, with 15 bases separating them. There are 15 residues in the CDR3. From germline, CDR1 is MGHRA and CDR2 YSYEKL. The CDR3 loop is CASSQDSQGRGGYTF. The CDR3 DNA sequence: TGCGCCAGCAGCCAAGATTCACAGGGCAGAGGTGGCTACACCTTC.

This chain's CDR3 is CSVVGTGRDTQYF. The CDR3 nucleotides read TGCAGCGTTGTAGGGACTGGCCGGGATACGCAGTATTTT. V gene TRBV29-1 combines with J gene TRBJ2-3; D might be TRBD2 (6 bases). The CDR3 spans 13 residues. V was shortened by 4 bases and J by 6 bases, with 14 bases between the two germline ends. CDR1 is SQVTM and CDR2 is ANQGSEA in the germline V gene.

V and J are TRBV4-1 and TRBJ2-4; 7 positions agree with TRBD2. This CDR3 comprises 16 residues. V lost 1 base and J lost 8; bases outside the gene matches: 11. Germline loops: CDR1 MGHRA, CDR2 YSYEKL. The CDR3, as DNA: TGCGCCAGCAGCCAAGTATATGCAGGCCTAGCGGACATTCAGTACTTC. Its protein is CASSQVYAGLADIQYF.

This chain links TRBV11-2 with TRBJ2-5, with TRBD2 matching 7 bases. This CDR3 region has 16 residues. Germline CDR1 SGHAT, CDR2 FQNNGV. After removal of 3 bases from V and 1 base from J, the junction contained 8 bases not matched to a gene. The CDR3 nucleotides are TGTGCCAGCAGCTTGAACCGGGGCGGGGGCCAAGAGACCCAGTACTTC. Protein product: CASSLNRGGGQETQYF.